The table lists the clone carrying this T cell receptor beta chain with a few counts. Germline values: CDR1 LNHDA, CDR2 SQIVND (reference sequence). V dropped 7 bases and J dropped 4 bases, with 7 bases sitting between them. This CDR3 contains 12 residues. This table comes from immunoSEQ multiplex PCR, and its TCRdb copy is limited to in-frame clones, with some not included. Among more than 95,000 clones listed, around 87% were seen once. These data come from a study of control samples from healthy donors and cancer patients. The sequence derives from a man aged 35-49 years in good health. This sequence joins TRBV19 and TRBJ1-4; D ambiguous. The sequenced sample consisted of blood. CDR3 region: CASMFRNEKLFF. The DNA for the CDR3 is TGTGCCAGTATGTTCCGTAATGAAAAACTGTTTTTT.